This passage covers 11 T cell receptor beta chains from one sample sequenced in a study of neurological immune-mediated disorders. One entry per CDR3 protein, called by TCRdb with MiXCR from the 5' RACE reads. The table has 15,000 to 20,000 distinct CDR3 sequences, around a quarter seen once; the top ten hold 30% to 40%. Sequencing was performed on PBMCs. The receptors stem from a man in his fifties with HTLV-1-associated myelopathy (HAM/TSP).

In DNA, the CDR3 is TGCAGCGTTGAAGAAGGACTCCCTGGCTCCTACAATGAGCAGTTCTTC. Amino acid sequence: CSVEEGLPGSYNEQFF. The rearrangement joins TRBV29-1 to TRBJ2-1; D might be TRBD2 (5 bases). The CDR3 consists of 16 residues. CDR1 is SQVTM and CDR2 is ANQGSEA in the germline V gene. V was clipped by 0 bases and J by 0 bases, with 12 bases between them.

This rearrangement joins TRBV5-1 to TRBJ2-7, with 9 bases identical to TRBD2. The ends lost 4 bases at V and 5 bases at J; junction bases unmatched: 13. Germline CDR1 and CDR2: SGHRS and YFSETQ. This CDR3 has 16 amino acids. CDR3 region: CASSEMLSGGSNEQYF. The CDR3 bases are TGCGCCAGCAGCGAGATGTTAAGCGGGGGGTCGAACGAGCAGTACTTC.

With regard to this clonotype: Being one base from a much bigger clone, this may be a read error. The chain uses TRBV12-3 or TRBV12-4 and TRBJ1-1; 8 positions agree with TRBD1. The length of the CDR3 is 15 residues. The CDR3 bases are TGTGTCAGCAGCCGGACCGGGACAGGACCTAGGCGGGCTTTCTTT. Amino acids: CVSSRTGTGPRRAFF.

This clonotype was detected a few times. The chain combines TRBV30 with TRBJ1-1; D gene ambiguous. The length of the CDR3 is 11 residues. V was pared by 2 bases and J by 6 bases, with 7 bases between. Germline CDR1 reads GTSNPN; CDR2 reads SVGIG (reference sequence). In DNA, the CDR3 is TGTGCCTGGAGTTACGGGGCTGAAGCTTTCTTT. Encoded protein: CAWSYGAEAFF.

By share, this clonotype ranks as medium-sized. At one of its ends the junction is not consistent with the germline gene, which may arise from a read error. CDR3 bases: TGCAGTGCCAGGTGGCTGATTGGGGTCCAAGGCTACATCTTC. This codes for CSARWLIGVQGYIF. This sequence joins TRBV20-1 and TRBJ1-2; D ambiguous. The germline V gene has CDR1 DFQATT and CDR2 SNEGSKA (reference sequence). The length of the CDR3 is 14 residues.

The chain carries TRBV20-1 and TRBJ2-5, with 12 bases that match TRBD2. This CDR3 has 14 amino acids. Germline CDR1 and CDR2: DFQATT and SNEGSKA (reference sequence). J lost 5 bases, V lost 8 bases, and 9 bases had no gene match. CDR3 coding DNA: TGCAGTACATGGACTAGCGGGGAGGGTGAGACCCAGTACTTC. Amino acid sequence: CSTWTSGEGETQYF.

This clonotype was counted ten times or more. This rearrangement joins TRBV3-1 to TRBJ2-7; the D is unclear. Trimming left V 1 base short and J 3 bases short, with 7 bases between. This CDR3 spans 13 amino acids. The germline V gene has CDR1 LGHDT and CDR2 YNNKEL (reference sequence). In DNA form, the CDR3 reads TGTGCCAGCAGCCAAGGAGGCTACTACGAGCAGTACTTC. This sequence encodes CASSQGGYYEQYF.

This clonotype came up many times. DNA of the CDR3: TGTGCCAGCGGGGGACTGGGGGGGGCCACAGATACGCAGTATTTT. Translation gives CASGGLGGATDTQYF. V gene TRBV11-2 combines with J gene TRBJ2-3; D might be TRBD2 (7 bases). V dropped 8 bases and J dropped 2 bases, with 17 bases sitting between them. Germline values: CDR1 SGHAT, CDR2 FQNNGV. The CDR3 is 15 residues long.

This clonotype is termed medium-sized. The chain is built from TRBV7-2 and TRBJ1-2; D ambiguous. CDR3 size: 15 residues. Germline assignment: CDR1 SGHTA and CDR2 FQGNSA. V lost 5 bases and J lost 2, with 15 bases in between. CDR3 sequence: CASSPSYSQNYGYTF. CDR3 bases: TGTGCCAGCAGCCCCAGCTACAGTCAAAACTATGGCTACACCTTC.

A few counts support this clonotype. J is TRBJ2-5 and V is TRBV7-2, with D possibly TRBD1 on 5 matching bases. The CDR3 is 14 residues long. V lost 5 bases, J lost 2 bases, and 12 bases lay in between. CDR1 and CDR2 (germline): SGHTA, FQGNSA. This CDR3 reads CASSPGSPQETQYF. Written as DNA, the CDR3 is TGTGCCAGCAGCCCAGGGTCCCCTCAAGAGACCCAGTACTTC.

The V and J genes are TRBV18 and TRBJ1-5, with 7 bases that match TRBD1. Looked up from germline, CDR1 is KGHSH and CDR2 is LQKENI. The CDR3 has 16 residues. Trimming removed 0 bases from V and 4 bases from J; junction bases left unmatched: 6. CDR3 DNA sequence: TGTGCCAGCTCACCACCGGCAGGGGGGAGAAATCAGCCCCAGCATTTT. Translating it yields CASSPPAGGRNQPQHF.